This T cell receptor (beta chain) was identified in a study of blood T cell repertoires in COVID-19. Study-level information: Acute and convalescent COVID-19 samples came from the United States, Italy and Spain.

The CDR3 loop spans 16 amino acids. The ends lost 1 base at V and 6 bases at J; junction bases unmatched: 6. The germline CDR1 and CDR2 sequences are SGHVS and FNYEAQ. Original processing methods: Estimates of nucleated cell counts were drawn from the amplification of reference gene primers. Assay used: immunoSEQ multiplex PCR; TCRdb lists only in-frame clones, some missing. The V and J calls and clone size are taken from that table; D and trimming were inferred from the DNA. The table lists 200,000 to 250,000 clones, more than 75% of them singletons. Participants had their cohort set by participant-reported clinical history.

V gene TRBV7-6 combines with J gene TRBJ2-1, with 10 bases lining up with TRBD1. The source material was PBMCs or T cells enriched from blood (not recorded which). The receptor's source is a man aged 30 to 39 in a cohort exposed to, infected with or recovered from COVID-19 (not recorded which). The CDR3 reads CASSLVPGQGPNEQFF. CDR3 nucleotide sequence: TGTGCCAGCAGCTTAGTTCCGGGACAGGGGCCCAATGAGCAGTTCTTC.